This T cell receptor beta chain was captured in a study of OX40 agonist ivuxolimab in advanced cancers. Across the whole study: Enrolled patients in dose escalation had cancers that were hepatocellular carcinoma, melanoma, renal cell or head and neck cancer.

Sampling of blood occurred at baseline, cycle 4 day 1, and cycle 7 day 1. The table came from immunoSEQ multiplex PCR; TCRdb's copy has only in-frame clones and leaves some out. Of roughly 48,000 clones listed, around four fifths are singletons. Concerning this clone itself: Its specificity is unknown.

The CDR3 has 16 residues. CDR1 SGHNT and CDR2 YENEEA come from the germline V gene. The ends lost 5 bases at V and 1 base at J; junction bases unmatched: 3. Study results and caveats: The study did not work out the antigen specificity of the expanded peripheral T cells.

This receptor was obtained from an adult with an advanced solid tumor such as melanoma, head and neck, liver or kidney cancer. Material: CD4+ or CD8+ T cells sorted from blood, obtained in a trial of the OX40 agonist ivuxolimab. The chain recombines TRBV11-3 with TRBJ2-3; 13 bases match TRBD2. For the CDR3, the DNA is TGTGCCAGCAGCCGTGGACTAGCGGGAGGCACAGATACGCAGTATTTT. Translation: CASSRGLAGGTDTQYF.